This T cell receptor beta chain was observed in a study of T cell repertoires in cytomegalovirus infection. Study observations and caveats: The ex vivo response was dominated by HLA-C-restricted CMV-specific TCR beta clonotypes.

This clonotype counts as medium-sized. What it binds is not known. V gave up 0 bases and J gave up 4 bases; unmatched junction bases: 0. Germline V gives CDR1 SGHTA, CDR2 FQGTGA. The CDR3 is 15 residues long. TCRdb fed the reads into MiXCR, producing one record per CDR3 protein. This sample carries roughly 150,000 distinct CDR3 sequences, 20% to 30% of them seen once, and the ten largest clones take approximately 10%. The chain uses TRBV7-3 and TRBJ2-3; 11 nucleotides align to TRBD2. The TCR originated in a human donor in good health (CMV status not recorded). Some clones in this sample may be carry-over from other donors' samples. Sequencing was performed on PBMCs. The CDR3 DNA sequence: TGTGCCAGCAGCTTAACTAGCGGGAGGGCAGATACGCAGTATTTT. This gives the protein CASSLTSGRADTQYF.